The 31 T cell receptor beta chains given below trace back to one sample, sequenced in a study of OX40 agonist ivuxolimab in advanced cancers. The table came from immunoSEQ multiplex PCR; TCRdb's copy has only in-frame clones and leaves some out. The sample shows around 8,000 clones, approximately 79% of them seen only once. Sequenced material: CD4+ or CD8+ T cells sorted from blood, taken in a trial of the OX40 agonist ivuxolimab. Source of these receptors: an adult with an advanced solid tumor such as melanoma, head and neck, liver or kidney cancer.

This clone appeared once. V and J are TRBV30 and TRBJ1-5; tentative D call: TRBD1 (5 bases). From germline, CDR1 is GTSNPN and CDR2 SVGIG (reference sequence). The CDR3 is made up of 16 amino acids. V was shortened by 2 bases and J by 0 bases, with 14 bases between the two germline ends. DNA for the CDR3: TGTGCCTGGAGTAATCCAAGGGACTATAGCAATCAGCCCCAGCATTTT. The encoded protein is CAWSNPRDYSNQPQHF.

In its sample, this clone was seen once. This rearrangement joins TRBV29-1 to TRBJ2-3; D might be TRBD1 (5 bases). CDR3 length: 15 amino acids. The germline V gene encodes CDR1 SQVTM and CDR2 ANQGSEA. V lost 3 bases and J 0 bases, leaving 13 bases between the germline ends. The CDR3 bases are TGCAGCGTTGACGGACACCTACCTAGCACAGATACGCAGTATTTT. Encoded protein: CSVDGHLPSTDTQYF.

This clone appeared a few times. The chain employs TRBV15 and TRBJ1-5; 7 bases agree with TRBD1. CDR1 is LNHNV and CDR2 is YYDKDF in the germline V gene (reference sequence). This CDR3 has 18 amino acids. Germline trimming cut 0 bases from V and 0 bases from J; bases unmatched to any gene: 8. In DNA, the CDR3 is TGTGCCACCAGCAGAGATTCAAATACAGGGGTTAGCAATCAGCCCCAGCATTTT. Translated: CATSRDSNTGVSNQPQHF. The entire variable domain, with the rest obtained from reference TRBV15 and TRBJ1-5, is as follows: DAMVIQNPRYQVTQFGKPVTLSCSQTLNHNVMYWYQQKSSQAPKLLFHYYDKDFNNEADTPDNFQSRRPNTSFCFLDIRSPGLGDTAMYLCATSRDSNTGVSNQPQHFGDGTRLSIL.

The chain has TRBV27 and TRBJ1-1; D gene ambiguous. The CDR3 extends over 13 amino acids. Germline CDR1 MNHEY, CDR2 SMNVEV (reference sequence). V was shortened by 3 bases and J by 1 base, with 6 bases between the two germline ends. The chain's CDR3 is CASSFTKNTEAFF. CDR3 nucleotide sequence: TGTGCCAGCAGTTTTACAAAGAACACTGAAGCTTTCTTT.

The CDR3 DNA sequence: TGTGCCAGCAGCTTAATGACGGGCAAGGGAGAGTTCTTC. It is translated as CASSLMTGKGEFF. The chain employs TRBV7-9 and TRBJ2-1, with D possibly TRBD2 on 5 matching bases. The CDR3 is made up of 13 amino acids. Deletions cut 2 bases from V and 14 bases from J, with 16 bases between. Germline V gene data show CDR1 as SEHNR and CDR2 as FQNEAQ (reference sequence).

This clone has just one count. This chain uses TRBV7-2 with TRBJ2-3; TRBD2 matches at 8 bases. Germline V gene sequence: CDR1 SGHTA, CDR2 FQGNSA. The CDR3 covers 15 residues. The V and J ends lost 11 bases and 6 bases, in that order; junction bases with no gene match: 16. CDR3 amino acids: CARRLRGGAGDTQYF. The CDR3 region has the DNA TGTGCCCGCCGCTTACGGGGGGGGGCGGGGGATACGCAGTATTTT. The entire variable domain, with the rest obtained from reference TRBV7-2 and TRBJ2-3, is as follows: GAGVSQSPSNKVTEKGKDVELRCDPISGHTALYWYRQSLGQGLEFLIYFQGNSAPDKSGLPSDRFSAERTGGSVSTLTIQRTQQEDSAVYLCARRLRGGAGDTQYFGPGTRLTVL.

This chain links TRBV18 with TRBJ2-3, with no clear D. This CDR3 is built from 16 residues. V lost 3 bases and J 0 bases, leaving 13 bases between the germline ends. The germline V gene has CDR1 KGHSH and CDR2 LQKENI. CDR3 in amino acids: CASSPWRDTSTDTQYF. CDR3 bases: TGTGCCAGCTCACCGTGGCGCGACACAAGCACAGATACGCAGTATTTT.

In its sample, this clone was seen once. The J gene is TRBJ2-1, the V gene TRBV25-1, with a tentative D call TRBD2 (7 bases). V lost 10 bases, J lost 4 bases, and 14 bases lay in between. The CDR3 is 13 amino acids. Germline V gene sequence: CDR1 MGHDK, CDR2 SYGVNS. The CDR3 bases are TGTGCCACAGAGGGGGGGAGGTACAATGAGCAGTTCTTC. It translates to CATEGGRYNEQFF.

This chain joins TRBV28 and TRBJ2-5; no definite D call. Germline-derived CDR1 and CDR2 are MDHEN and SYDVKM. The CDR3 extends over 13 amino acids. Trimming cost V 6 bases and J 5 bases, with 13 bases left between them. CDR3 nucleotide sequence: TGTGCCAGCAGCCCCCGGACCTGGGAGACCCAGTACTTC. Translating it yields CASSPRTWETQYF.

The gene calls are TRBV27 and TRBJ2-7; 9 nucleotides align to TRBD1. The germline V gene has CDR1 MNHEY and CDR2 SMNVEV (reference sequence). This CDR3 is built from 14 residues. V trimming: 0 bases; J trimming: 6 bases; junction bases outside the gene matches: 3. CDR3 loop: CASSLSTGGVEQYF. DNA for the CDR3: TGTGCCAGCAGTTTATCGACAGGGGGGGTCGAGCAGTACTTC.

This chain joins TRBV7-2 and TRBJ1-5; no clear D gene. The CDR3 sequence is 17 residues long. Germline V gene data show CDR1 as SGHTA and CDR2 as FQGNSA. Trimming removed 2 bases at V and 3 bases at J, with 17 bases between. CDR3: CASSLYRAGLNNQPQHF. CDR3 nucleotides: TGTGCCAGCAGCTTATATCGTGCAGGCCTTAACAATCAGCCCCAGCATTTT. The variable domain in full, with the rest retrieved from reference TRBV7-2 and TRBJ1-5, is GAGVSQSPSNKVTEKGKDVELRCDPISGHTALYWYRQSLGQGLEFLIYFQGNSAPDKSGLPSDRFSAERTGGSVSTLTIQRTQQEDSAVYLCASSLYRAGLNNQPQHFGDGTRLSIL.

This clone was seen more than once but under ten times. This chain connects TRBV5-1 to TRBJ1-1; 9 positions match TRBD1. The V gene end was trimmed by 4 bases and the J gene end by 7 bases; junction bases not matched to a gene: 14. The CDR3 extends over 16 amino acids. CDR1 and CDR2 (germline): SGHRS, YFSETQ. CDR3: CASSGGTGGWGNEAFF. As DNA, the CDR3 is TGCGCCAGCAGCGGCGGTACAGGGGGCTGGGGGAATGAAGCTTTCTTT.

This chain's CDR3 is CASSQAPAGDFTDTQYF. CDR3 coding DNA: TGCGCCAGCAGCCAAGCTCCTGCGGGGGACTTCACAGATACGCAGTATTTT. The chain links TRBV4-3 to TRBJ2-3; 7 positions match TRBD2. Germline CDR1 and CDR2: LGHNA and YSLEER. The J segment lost 2 bases and the V segment lost 1 base, leaving 9 bases of the junction unmatched. This CDR3 comprises 17 residues.

This chain connects TRBV7-2 to TRBJ1-2, with TRBD1 matching over 9 bases. J lost 4 bases, V lost 1 base, and 1 base had no gene match. The CDR3 runs 14 residues. Germline V gene data show CDR1 as SGHTA and CDR2 as FQGNSA. CDR3 loop: CASSLETGGYGYTF. The DNA of the CDR3 is TGTGCCAGCAGCTTAGAGACAGGGGGCTATGGCTACACCTTC.

The chain has TRBV9 and TRBJ2-3, with D perhaps matching TRBD2 (7 bases). The CDR3 loop spans 15 amino acids. Per germline, CDR1 SGDLS and CDR2 YYNGEE. V was shortened by 0 bases and J by 5 bases, with 13 bases between the two germline ends. Written as DNA, the CDR3 is TGTGCCAGCAGCGTAGAGGGGGGGCCGATAGATACGCAGTATTTT. It yields the protein CASSVEGGPIDTQYF.

The rearrangement joins TRBV7-9 to TRBJ2-7; unclear D gene. Deletions cut 3 bases from V and 0 bases from J, with 12 bases between. The CDR3 runs 15 residues. Germline loops: CDR1 SEHNR, CDR2 FQNEAQ (reference sequence). The CDR3 DNA reads as TGTGCCAGCAGCTTTGGTCAGTTTCGCTCCTACGAGCAGTACTTC. Its translation is CASSFGQFRSYEQYF. Full variable domain (missing parts from reference TRBV7-9 and TRBJ2-7): DTGVSQNPRHKITKRGQNVTFRCDPISEHNRLYWYRQTLGQGPEFLTYFQNEAQLEKSRLLSDRFSAERPKGSFSTLEIQRTEQGDSAMYLCASSFGQFRSYEQYFGPGTRLTVT.

As concerns this clone: A much larger clone lies a single base off, so this may be a read error. V usage is TRBV5-6 and J usage is TRBJ2-7, with 9 bases identical to TRBD2. Germline CDR1 reads SGHDT; CDR2 reads YYEEEE. V was pared by 6 bases and J by 5 bases, with 9 bases of the junction left unmatched. The CDR3 is made up of 14 amino acids. The CDR3 bases are TGTGCCAGCACCGGGCTAGCGGGACTCCACGAGCAGTACTTC. The encoded protein is CASTGLAGLHEQYF.

This chain links TRBV12-5 with TRBJ2-3; D is undetermined. The CDR3 is 12 amino acids. Trimming stripped 2 bases from V and 6 bases from J, with 6 bases between. Germline V CDR1 and CDR2: LGHNT, FRNRAP. The CDR3 DNA reads TGTGCTAGTGGTTTGAGTCCTGATACGCAGTATTTT. Its protein is CASGLSPDTQYF.

A remark on this clone: The junction and the germline gene differ at one end; a read error may be behind it. The CDR3 sequence: CASSFPDNPCF. The CDR3 DNA is TGTGCCAGCAGCTTCCCGGACAACCCGTGTTTT. This chain links TRBV7-9 with TRBJ1-4, with a tentative D call TRBD1 (5 bases). Looked up from germline, CDR1 is SEHNR and CDR2 is FQNEAQ (reference sequence). CDR3 length: 11 amino acids.

This clone was observed a handful of times. V gene TRBV7-6 combines with J gene TRBJ2-2; 7 bases fit TRBD2. The V and J ends lost 1 base and 5 bases, in that order; junction bases with no gene match: 7. CDR3 length: 16 residues. The V gene's germline CDR1 is SGHVS and CDR2 FNYEAQ. CDR3 protein: CASSLVIREGTGELFF. CDR3 DNA: TGTGCCAGCAGCTTAGTGATCAGGGAGGGGACCGGGGAGCTGTTTTTT.

This clone occurred a few times. The chain recombines TRBV7-2 with TRBJ2-7, with TRBD1 matching over 10 bases. This CDR3 has 14 residues. Germline loops: CDR1 SGHTA, CDR2 FQGNSA. V was clipped by 4 bases and J by 4 bases; unmatched bases: 4. The CDR3 reads CASSYRQGAYEQYF. Here the CDR3 DNA reads TGTGCCAGCAGCTACCGACAGGGGGCATACGAGCAGTACTTC.

The chain has TRBV30 and TRBJ1-6, with 7 positions matching TRBD1. CDR1 and CDR2 from the germline V gene are GTSNPN and SVGIG (reference sequence). The CDR3 is 14 residues long. Trimming took 3 bases from V and 7 from J; bases not matched to a gene: 6. CDR3 in DNA: TGTGCCTGGAGCGCGGGACAGAGGAATTCACCCCTCCACTTT. Residues: CAWSAGQRNSPLHF. The full variable domain, its missing parts supplied by reference TRBV30 and TRBJ1-6, is SQTIHQWPATLVQPVGSPLSLECTVEGTSNPNLYWYRQAAGRGLQLLFYSVGIGQISSEVPQNLSASRPQDRQFILSSKKLLLSDSGFYLCAWSAGQRNSPLHFGNGTRLTVT.

A single count supports this clone. The chain joins TRBV1 to TRBJ1-2; the table's D call, TRBD1, has no DNA check behind it. TRBV1 is a recognized pseudogene. The CDR3 sequence is 20 residues long. CDR3 region: CTSSRTTIGQGAKLISSYTF. The CDR3 coding sequence is TGCACCAGCAGCCGAACCACCATAGGACAGGGGGCGAAACTGATCTCCAGCTACACCTTC.

This clone was detected once. The V and J genes are TRBV11-2 and TRBJ1-3; unclear D gene. The CDR3 loop spans 19 amino acids. Trimming pared 4 bases from V and 0 bases from J, leaving 22 bases between. CDR1 and CDR2 from the germline V gene are SGHAT and FQNNGV. The CDR3: CASSSDLLAVTSSGNTIYF. Here the CDR3 DNA reads TGTGCCAGCAGCTCCGACCTTTTGGCAGTAACGAGCTCTGGAAACACCATATATTTT.

The rearrangement joins TRBV7-9 to TRBJ2-1, with 11 bases matching TRBD2. J gave up 9 bases and V 5 bases, and 15 bases lay outside the gene matches. Per germline, CDR1 SEHNR and CDR2 FQNEAQ (reference sequence). This CDR3 is built from 17 residues. This CDR3 reads CASSPPLAGESRPEQFF. CDR3 DNA sequence: TGTGCCAGCAGCCCACCACTAGCGGGAGAATCACGCCCTGAGCAGTTCTTC.

This rearrangement joins TRBV9 to TRBJ1-6; maybe TRBD1 (5 bases). Trimming pared 1 base from V and 0 bases from J, leaving 11 bases between. This CDR3 is 17 amino acids long. Germline CDR1 SGDLS, CDR2 YYNGEE. The CDR3 loop is CASSVYYDSSYNSPLHF. CDR3 DNA: TGTGCCAGCAGCGTATACTACGACAGCTCCTATAATTCACCCCTCCACTTT. The full variable domain, in which reference TRBV9 and TRBJ1-6 provide the parts outside the CDR3, is DSGVTQTPKHLITATGQRVTLRCSPRSGDLSVYWYQQSLDQGLQFLIQYYNGEERAKGNILERFSAQQFPDLHSELNLSSLELGDSALYFCASSVYYDSSYNSPLHFGNGTRLTVT.

This clone was counted between two and nine times. J is TRBJ2-1 and V is TRBV7-8; D gene uncertain. The CDR3 contains 16 residues. Germline V gene sequence: CDR1 SGHVS, CDR2 FQNEAQ. The V end was cut by 0 bases, the J end by 0 bases, with 9 bases between. CDR3 coding DNA: TGTGCCAGCAGCTTAGCGGGCGCGAGCTCCTACAATGAGCAGTTCTTC. Translation: CASSLAGASSYNEQFF.

V gene TRBV29-1 combines with J gene TRBJ2-5; 8 bases line up with TRBD2. The germline gives CDR1 SQVTM, CDR2 ANQGSEA. The CDR3 loop spans 14 amino acids. V lost 4 bases to trimming and J lost 4 bases; unmatched junction nucleotides: 8. The CDR3 loop reads CSVGPAGAPETQYF. The CDR3 DNA reads TGCAGCGTTGGCCCAGCGGGAGCGCCAGAGACCCAGTACTTC.

This clone was recorded a few times. The chain carries TRBV10-3 and TRBJ2-1; 11 nucleotides align to TRBD2. The junction had 2 bases not matched to a gene; V was cut back by 0 bases and J by 13 bases. CDR3 length: 13 residues. Germline V lookup: CDR1 ENHRY, CDR2 SYGVKD. The CDR3 loop is CAISESLAGEQFF. The CDR3 bases are TGTGCCATCAGTGAGTCACTAGCGGGGGAACAGTTCTTC.

CDR3 sequence reads: CASSSTGGMETQYF. The CDR3 DNA reads as TGTGCCAGCAGTTCGACAGGGGGCATGGAGACCCAGTACTTC. This chain uses TRBV27 with TRBJ2-5; 10 positions match TRBD1. Germline values: CDR1 MNHEY, CDR2 SMNVEV (reference sequence). V shed 4 bases and J 5 bases; nucleotides not matched to a gene: 4. This CDR3 is 14 amino acids long.

J is TRBJ2-3 and V is TRBV19; TRBD1 might be the D (6 bases). The CDR3 runs 17 residues. Germline CDR1 reads LNHDA; CDR2 reads SQIVND (reference sequence). The V end lost 5 bases, the J end lost 0 bases, and 18 bases lay between the germline ends. The CDR3 DNA reads as TGTGCCAGTAGTCGGACCGCAGGGGTCTTAAGCACAGATACGCAGTATTTT. The encoded protein is CASSRTAGVLSTDTQYF.